This T cell receptor (beta chain) was recovered during a study of cytomegalovirus exposure and HLA in healthy donors. This CDR3 contains 16 residues. In germline, CDR1 is MDHEN, CDR2 SYDVKM. The germline V and J ends were trimmed by 5 bases and 13 bases, with 24 bases remaining between them. The PCR used 60 Vbeta and 13 Jbeta primers. Repertoires were generated with immunoSEQ multiplex PCR, while TCRdb's copy carries only in-frame clones and drops some. The table includes 130,000 to 150,000 clones, over 70% detected once. The clonotype originates from a middle-aged woman in good health and CMV-seropositive. V gene TRBV28 combines with J gene TRBJ1-6, with a tentative D call TRBD1 (6 bases). The sequenced sample was PBMCs. CDR3: CASSGTPGGRAPPLHF. CDR3 DNA: TGTGCCAGCAGTGGGACCCCCGGGGGGCGGGCCCCGCCCCTCCACTTT.